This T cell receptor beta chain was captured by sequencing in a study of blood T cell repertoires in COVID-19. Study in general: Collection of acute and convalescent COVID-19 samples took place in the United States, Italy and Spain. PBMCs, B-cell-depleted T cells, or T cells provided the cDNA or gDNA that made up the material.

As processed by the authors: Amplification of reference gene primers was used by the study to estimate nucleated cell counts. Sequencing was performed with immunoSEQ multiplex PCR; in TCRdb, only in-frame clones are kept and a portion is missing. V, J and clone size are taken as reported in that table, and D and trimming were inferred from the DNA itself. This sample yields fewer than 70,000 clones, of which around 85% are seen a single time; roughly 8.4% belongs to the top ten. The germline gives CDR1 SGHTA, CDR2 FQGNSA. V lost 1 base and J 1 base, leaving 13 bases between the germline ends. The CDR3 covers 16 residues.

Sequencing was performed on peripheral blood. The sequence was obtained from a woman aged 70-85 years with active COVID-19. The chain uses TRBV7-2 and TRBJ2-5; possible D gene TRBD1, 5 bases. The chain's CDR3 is CASSLEPGISQETQYF. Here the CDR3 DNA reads TGTGCCAGCAGCTTAGAACCAGGGATTTCCCAAGAGACCCAGTACTTC.